These 15 T cell receptor beta chains share one sample of origin, sequenced in a study of T-cell reconstitution after alpha-beta-depleted transplantation in children (dated by TCRdb to between 2015 and 2016). The treatment or condition label on this specimen signifies: allogeneic hematopoietic cell transplantation with graft depleted of TCRalphabeta T cells and CD19 B cells. Library generation was performed with PCR. TCRdb shows the sequencer as Illumina HiSeq 2500. Molecular barcoding was employed in the preparation of TCR libraries, with unique molecular identifiers being used to normalize TCRbeta repertoire quantification. The raw public reads went through TCRdb reprocessing: fastp at Q25, MiXCR clone calling, in-frame beta chains kept. Every entry covers one CDR3 protein and lists the most common genes and DNA from its rows. This sample is represented by hundreds of thousands of distinct CDR3 sequences; roughly 23% of them were singletons. The ten largest account for roughly 15% of the sample.

The specimen comprised PBMCs, mostly from graft donor cells, sampled 360 days after TCRalphabeta/CD19-depleted stem cell transplant. These TCRs come from a boy less than two years old who had a stem cell transplant for acute myeloid leukemia, so the T cells may come from the graft donor.

This clonotype has at least ten counts. This chain connects TRBV29-1 to TRBJ1-5, with a weak D call TRBD1 (5 bases). V was trimmed by 4 bases and J by 5 bases, leaving 12 bases between them. The CDR3 sequence is 13 residues long. Germline CDR1 SQVTM, CDR2 ANQGSEA. CDR3 protein: CSVVWDGDQPQHF. In nucleotides, the CDR3 is TGCAGCGTTGTGTGGGACGGGGATCAGCCCCAGCATTTT.

J is TRBJ1-2 and V is TRBV12-3 or TRBV12-4, with D unclear. The CDR3 covers 16 residues. With 5 bases removed from V and 5 bases from J, the gap between germline ends came to 21 bases. CDR3 in amino acids: CASSTDRRKLGYGYTF. In nucleotides, the CDR3 is TGTGCCAGCAGTACAGACCGACGGAAGCTGGGGTATGGCTACACCTTC.

The chain combines TRBV7-2 with TRBJ2-5; possible D gene TRBD2, 5 bases. The CDR3 totals 12 residues. V lost 5 bases, J lost 5 bases, and 9 bases lay in between. Germline lookup yields CDR1 SGHTA and CDR2 FQGNSA. The CDR3: CASSPIAETQYF. Here the CDR3 DNA reads TGTGCCAGCAGCCCCATAGCGGAGACCCAGTACTTC.

V is TRBV10-2 and J is TRBJ2-1, with TRBD2 matching 10 bases. CDR1 and CDR2 from the germline V gene are WSHSY and SAAADI. The CDR3 contains 18 residues. V shed 9 bases, J shed 2 bases, and the junction held 16 bases outside the gene matches. The CDR3 DNA sequence: TGCGCCAGTTCCGGGACTAGCGTATCCCAGGGGGCCTACAATGAGCAGTTCTTC. As protein: CASSGTSVSQGAYNEQFF.

This clonotype was detected many times. The chain couples TRBV20-1 to TRBJ2-1, with D unresolved. The CDR3 sequence is 13 residues long. From germline, CDR1 is DFQATT and CDR2 SNEGSKA (reference sequence). Trimming took off 4 bases at V and 8 bases at J, with 15 bases between the two ends. In DNA, the CDR3 is TGCAGTGCTATCGTCCGTTTAATCCATGAGCAGTTCTTC. Its translation: CSAIVRLIHEQFF.

This chain links TRBV10-3 with TRBJ1-1, with unresolved D. CDR1 ENHRY and CDR2 SYGVKD come from the germline V gene. The CDR3 length is 13 residues. V gave up 3 bases and J gave up 12 bases, with 17 bases separating them. In DNA, the CDR3 is TGTGCCATCAGTGATGGTGACGGAGGGAAATCTTTCTTT. Protein product: CAISDGDGGKSFF.

The genes are TRBV5-5 and TRBJ2-7, with no clear D. Germline CDR1 and CDR2: SGHKS and YYEKEE (reference sequence). V was pared by 4 bases and J by 4 bases, with 18 bases between. The CDR3 has 15 amino acids. The CDR3 protein is CASSDVWPYGYEQYV. The CDR3 DNA is TGTGCCAGCAGCGACGTATGGCCCTACGGATACGAGCAGTACGTC.

This sequence joins TRBV4-1 and TRBJ1-4; 7 nucleotides match TRBD1. CDR3 length: 16 residues. The germline V gene has CDR1 MGHRA and CDR2 YSYEKL. The junction had 8 bases not matched to a gene; V was cut back by 3 bases and J by 4 bases. DNA for the CDR3: TGCGCCAGCAGCCAGGGACAGCGATGGAATAATGAAAAACTGTTTTTT. This codes for CASSQGQRWNNEKLFF.

This clonotype occurred a few times. The chain combines TRBV2 with TRBJ2-1, with TRBD1 as a possible D gene (5 bases). The length of the CDR3 is 15 residues. V was clipped by 2 bases and J by 4 bases, with 12 bases between them. The germline V gene encodes CDR1 SNHLY and CDR2 FYNNEI. Here the CDR3 DNA reads TGTGCCAGCAGTGAAAGGCCGGACACATACAATGAGCAGTTCTTC. Residues: CASSERPDTYNEQFF.

This chain links TRBV5-1 with TRBJ2-7, with D perhaps TRBD1 (5 bases). V was shortened by 1 base and J by 1 base, with 12 bases between the two germline ends. There are 15 residues in the CDR3. Per germline, CDR1 SGHRS and CDR2 YFSETQ. The DNA for the CDR3 is TGCGCCAGCAGCTTGTCTTTCACAGGTTCCTACGAGCAGTACTTC. Protein: CASSLSFTGSYEQYF.

The V gene is TRBV11-1, the J gene TRBJ2-1; 8 bases fit TRBD2. Germline V gives CDR1 SGHAT, CDR2 FQDESV (reference sequence). CDR3 length equals 14 residues. J was trimmed by 10 bases and V by 7 bases; bases with no gene match: 12. The CDR3 is CASTPGGPREEQFF. CDR3 in DNA: TGTGCCAGCACGCCGGGGGGGCCGAGGGAAGAGCAGTTCTTC. Variable domain in full (rest from reference TRBV11-1 and TRBJ2-1): EAEVAQSPRYKITEKSQAVAFWCDPISGHATLYWYRQILGQGPELLVQFQDESVVDDSQLPKDRFSAERLKGVDSTLKIQPAELGDSAMYLCASTPGGPREEQFFGPGTRLTVL.

The rearrangement links TRBV24-1 to TRBJ2-1; D uncertain. Germline CDR1 KGHDR, CDR2 SFDVKD. CDR3 length: 12 amino acids. V gave up 4 bases and J gave up 6 bases, with 6 bases separating them. CDR3 sequence (DNA): TGTGCCACCAGTGAAGAACCCAATGAGCAGTTCTTC. This gives the protein CATSEEPNEQFF.

The J gene is TRBJ2-3, the V gene TRBV12-3 or TRBV12-4; D is uncertain. Trimming stripped 4 bases from V and 2 bases from J, with 13 bases between. CDR3 length: 15 residues. This CDR3 reads CASSSAYRSTDTQYF. For the CDR3, the DNA is TGTGCCAGCAGTTCGGCATACAGATCCACAGATACGCAGTATTTT.

The sample holds many counts of this clonotype. The genes are TRBV20-1 and TRBJ1-6; 10 bases align to TRBD1. Germline lookup yields CDR1 DFQATT and CDR2 SNEGSKA (reference sequence). The CDR3 runs 16 residues. The V gene end was trimmed by 3 bases and the J gene end by 5 bases; junction bases not matched to a gene: 7. The CDR3 loop reads CSASPGQGRNNSPLHF. In DNA form, the CDR3 reads TGCAGTGCTAGCCCGGGACAGGGGAGGAATAATTCACCCCTCCACTTT.

This clonotype was detected many times. The chain is built from TRBV4-1 and TRBJ1-5, with D hard to call. The CDR3 loop spans 14 amino acids. Germline loops: CDR1 MGHRA, CDR2 YSYEKL. V gave up 4 bases and J gave up 6 bases, with 13 bases separating them. Here the CDR3 reads CASSPSILGQPQHF. The CDR3 nucleotides are TGCGCCAGCAGCCCGAGCATTTTGGGTCAGCCCCAGCATTTT.